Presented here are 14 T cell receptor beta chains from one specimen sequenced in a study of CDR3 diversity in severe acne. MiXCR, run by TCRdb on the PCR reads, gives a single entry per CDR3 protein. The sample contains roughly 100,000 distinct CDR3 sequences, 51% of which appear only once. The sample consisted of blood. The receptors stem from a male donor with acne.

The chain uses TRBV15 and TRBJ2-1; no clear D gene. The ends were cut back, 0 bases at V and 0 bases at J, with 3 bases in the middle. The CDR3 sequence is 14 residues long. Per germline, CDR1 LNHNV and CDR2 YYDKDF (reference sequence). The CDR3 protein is CATSRDASYNEQFF. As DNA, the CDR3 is TGTGCCACCAGCAGAGACGCCTCCTACAATGAGCAGTTCTTC.

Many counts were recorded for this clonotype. The CDR3 spells CASSLDRSVGPQHF. As DNA, the CDR3 is TGTGCCAGCAGCTTAGACAGGTCCGTGGGGCCCCAGCATTTT. This chain connects TRBV5-5 to TRBJ1-5; tentative D call: TRBD1 (6 bases). CDR3 size: 14 residues. The V gene's germline CDR1 is SGHKS and CDR2 YYEKEE (reference sequence). Trimming took off 2 bases at V and 9 bases at J, with 15 bases between the two ends.

CDR3 protein: CASSFLAGGPLETQYF. As DNA, the CDR3 is TGTGCCAGCAGTTTTTTGGCGGGAGGGCCCCTGGAGACCCAGTACTTC. The gene calls are TRBV12-3 or TRBV12-4 and TRBJ2-5, with TRBD2 matching over 9 bases. The trim removed 3 bases at V and 5 bases at J, leaving 10 bases unmatched. The CDR3 spans 16 residues.

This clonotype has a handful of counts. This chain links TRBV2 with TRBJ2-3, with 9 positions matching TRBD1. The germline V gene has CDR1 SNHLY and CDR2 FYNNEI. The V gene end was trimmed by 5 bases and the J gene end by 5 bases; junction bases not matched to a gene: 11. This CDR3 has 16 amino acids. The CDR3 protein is CASSLRQGGMVDTQYF. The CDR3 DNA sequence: TGTGCCAGCAGTCTGAGACAGGGGGGGATGGTAGATACGCAGTATTTT.

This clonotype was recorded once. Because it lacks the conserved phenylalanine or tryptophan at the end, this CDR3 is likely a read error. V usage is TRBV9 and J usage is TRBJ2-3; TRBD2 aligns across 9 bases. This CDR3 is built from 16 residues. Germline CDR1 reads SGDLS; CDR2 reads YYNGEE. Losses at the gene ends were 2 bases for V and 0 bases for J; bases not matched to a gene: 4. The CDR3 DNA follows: TGTGCCAGCAGCGTGATAGGGACTAGCAGCACAGATACGCAGTATTCT. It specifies CASSVIGTSSTDTQYS.

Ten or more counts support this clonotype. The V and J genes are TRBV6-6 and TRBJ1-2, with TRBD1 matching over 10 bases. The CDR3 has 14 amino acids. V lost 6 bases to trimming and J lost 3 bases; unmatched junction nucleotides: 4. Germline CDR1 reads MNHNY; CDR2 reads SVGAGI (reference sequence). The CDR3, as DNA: TGTGCCAGCAGGGAGACAGGGGGCCACTATGGCTACACCTTC. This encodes CASRETGGHYGYTF.

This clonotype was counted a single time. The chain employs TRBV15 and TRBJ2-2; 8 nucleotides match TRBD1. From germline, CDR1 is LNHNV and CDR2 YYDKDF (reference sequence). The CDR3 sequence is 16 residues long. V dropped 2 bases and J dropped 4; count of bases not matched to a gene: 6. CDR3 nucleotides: TGTGCCACCAGCAGATTATCAGGGGGCCGCACCGGGGAGCTGTTTTTT. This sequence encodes CATSRLSGGRTGELFF.

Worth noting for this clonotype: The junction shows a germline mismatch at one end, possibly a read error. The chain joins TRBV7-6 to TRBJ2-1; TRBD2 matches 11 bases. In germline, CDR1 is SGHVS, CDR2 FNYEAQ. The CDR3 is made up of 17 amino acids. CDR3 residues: CASGLATSGTLDNEQFF. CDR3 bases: TGTGCCAGCGGCTTAGCGACTAGCGGGACCCTCGACAATGAGCAGTTCTTC.

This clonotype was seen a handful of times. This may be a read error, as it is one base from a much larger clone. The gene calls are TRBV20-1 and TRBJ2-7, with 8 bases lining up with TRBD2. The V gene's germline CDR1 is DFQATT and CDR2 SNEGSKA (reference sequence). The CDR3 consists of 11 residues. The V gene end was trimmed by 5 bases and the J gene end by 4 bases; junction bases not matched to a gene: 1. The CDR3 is CSARGGYEQYV. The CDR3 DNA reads TGCAGTGCTCGGGGGGGGTACGAGCAGTACGTC.

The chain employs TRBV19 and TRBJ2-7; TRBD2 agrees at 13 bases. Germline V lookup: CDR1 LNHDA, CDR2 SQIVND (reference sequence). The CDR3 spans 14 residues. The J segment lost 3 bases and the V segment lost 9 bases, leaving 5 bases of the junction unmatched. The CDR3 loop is CASVGLAGDYEQYF. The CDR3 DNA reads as TGTGCCAGCGTAGGACTAGCGGGGGACTACGAGCAGTACTTC.

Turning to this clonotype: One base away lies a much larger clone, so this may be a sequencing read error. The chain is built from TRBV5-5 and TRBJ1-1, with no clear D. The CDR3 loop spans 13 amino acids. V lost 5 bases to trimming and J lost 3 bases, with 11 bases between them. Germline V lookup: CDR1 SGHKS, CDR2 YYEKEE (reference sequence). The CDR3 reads CASSSEEDTEAFF. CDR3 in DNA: TGTGCCAGCAGTTCAGAGGAGGACACTGAAGCTTTCTTT.

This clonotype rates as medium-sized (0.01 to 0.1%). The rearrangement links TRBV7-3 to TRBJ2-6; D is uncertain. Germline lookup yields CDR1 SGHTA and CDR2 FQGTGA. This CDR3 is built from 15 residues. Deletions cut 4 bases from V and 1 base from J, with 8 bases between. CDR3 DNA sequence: TGTGCCAGCAGCTCGTACGAATCTGGGGCCAACGTCCTGACTTTC. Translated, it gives CASSSYESGANVLTF.

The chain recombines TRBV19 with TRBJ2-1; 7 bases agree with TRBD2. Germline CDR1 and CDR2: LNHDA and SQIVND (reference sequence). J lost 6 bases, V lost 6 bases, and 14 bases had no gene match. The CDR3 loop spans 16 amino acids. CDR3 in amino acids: CASSHTGLGRGNEQFF. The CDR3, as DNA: TGTGCCAGTAGCCATACTGGACTAGGACGAGGCAATGAGCAGTTCTTC.

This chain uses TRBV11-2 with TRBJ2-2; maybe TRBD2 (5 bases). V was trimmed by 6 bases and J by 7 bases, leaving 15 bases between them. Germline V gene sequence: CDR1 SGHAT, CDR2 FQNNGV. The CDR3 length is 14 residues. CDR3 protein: CASRELVTDGELFF. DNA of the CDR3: TGTGCCAGCAGAGAACTAGTCACGGACGGGGAGCTGTTTTTT.